Listed below are T cell receptor beta chains from one sample, sequenced in a study of cytomegalovirus exposure and HLA in healthy donors. Measured with immunoSEQ multiplex PCR; TCRdb has only the in-frame clones, and not every one. The data contain 150,000 to 250,000 clones, roughly 79% of them singletons. Material for sequencing was PBMCs. The source of these receptors is a man aged 30 to 45 in good health and CMV-seronegative. Each CDR3 is given with its conserved first and last residue. A D gene is named only where the DNA matches it firmly. Some rows mark clone size as missing; the rest say once, few, many or name a class of expanded clone.

CDR3 DNA: TGTGCCAGTCGGGACAGGGCTAACTATGGCTACACCTTC
CDR3 protein: CASRDRANYGYTF
J gene: TRBJ1-2
clone size: few
V gene: TRBV19
D gene: TRBD1

CDR3 DNA: TGCGCCAGCAGCCAAGATCAAAGCTTTGATGAGCAGTTCTTC
CDR3 protein: CASSQDQSFDEQFF
J gene: TRBJ2-1
clone size: NA
V gene: TRBV4-1
D gene: NA

CDR3 DNA: TGTGCCAGCAGTCGCTTCTCTGAGGGAAGCAATCAGCCCCAGCATTTT
CDR3 protein: CASSRFSEGSNQPQHF
J gene: TRBJ1-5
clone size: NA
V gene: TRBV27
D gene: NA

CDR3 DNA: TGTGCCAGCAGTATGACAGGGGGCGTGAGCAATGAAAAACTGTTTTTT
CDR3 protein: CASSMTGGVSNEKLFF
J gene: TRBJ1-4
clone size: NA
V gene: TRBV28
D gene: TRBD1

CDR3 DNA: TGTGCCAGCAGAAATGACAGACCGAGTAGTCAGTACTTC
CDR3 protein: CASRNDRPSSQYF
J gene: TRBJ2-7
clone size: once
V gene: TRBV7-9
D gene: NA

CDR3 DNA: TGTGCCAGCAGCTTAGTAGGGACAGAGTGGAACACTGAAGCTTTCTTT
CDR3 protein: CASSLVGTEWNTEAFF
J gene: TRBJ1-1
clone size: NA
V gene: TRBV11-2
D gene: TRBD1

CDR3 DNA: TGTGCCAGCGGAAGCAGACAGGGCAATCAGCCCCAGCATTTT
CDR3 protein: CASGSRQGNQPQHF
J gene: TRBJ1-5
clone size: NA
V gene: TRBV2
D gene: NA

CDR3 DNA: TGTGCCAGCAGCATAATACAAAGTACGCAGTATTTT
CDR3 protein: CASSIIQSTQYF
J gene: TRBJ2-3
clone size: NA
V gene: TRBV7-2
D gene: NA

CDR3 DNA: TGTGCCAGCAGTTTGCAGGGGGAGACCACTGAAGCTTTCTTT
CDR3 protein: CASSLQGETTEAFF
J gene: TRBJ1-1
clone size: NA
V gene: TRBV27
D gene: TRBD1

CDR3 DNA: TGTGCCAGTAGTGTGACAAGGTCCTACGAGCAGTACTTC
CDR3 protein: CASSVTRSYEQYF
J gene: TRBJ2-7
clone size: NA
V gene: TRBV19
D gene: NA

CDR3 DNA: TGTGCCAGCAGTGAAGTAGGCAGGGGGGAGACCCAGTACTTC
CDR3 protein: CASSEVGRGETQYF
J gene: TRBJ2-5
clone size: NA
V gene: TRBV2
D gene: TRBD1

CDR3 DNA: TGTGCCAGCAGTTACCTTTTAGATCGGGAGCAGTTCTTC
CDR3 protein: CASSYLLDREQFF
J gene: TRBJ2-1
clone size: NA
V gene: TRBV6-5
D gene: NA

CDR3 DNA: TGTGCCAGCAGCGTAGCCACAGGGGCGTCTTCACCCCTCCACTTT
CDR3 protein: CASSVATGASSPLHF
J gene: TRBJ1-6
clone size: NA
V gene: TRBV9
D gene: TRBD1

CDR3 DNA: TGTGCCAGCAGTTTTCTAGCGGGGACCCGGGAGCTGTTTTTT
CDR3 protein: CASSFLAGTRELFF
J gene: TRBJ2-2
clone size: NA
V gene: TRBV27
D gene: TRBD2

CDR3 DNA: TGCGCCAGCAGCCAAGATGGAGGGTTTACTGAAGCTTTCTTT
CDR3 protein: CASSQDGGFTEAFF
J gene: TRBJ1-1
clone size: NA
V gene: TRBV4-1
D gene: NA

CDR3 DNA: TGTGCCAGCAGCCCTCCGGGGGGGCGCTACGAGCAGTACTTC
CDR3 protein: CASSPPGGRYEQYF
J gene: TRBJ2-7
clone size: few
V gene: TRBV11-3
D gene: TRBD2

CDR3 DNA: TGTGCCAGCAGCCAAGACACGGGAAGGGAGGGTGGGTTCTTC
CDR3 protein: CASSQDTGREGGFF
J gene: TRBJ2-1
clone size: NA
V gene: TRBV4-2
D gene: TRBD2

CDR3 DNA: TGTGCCAGCAGCTTAGGGACTAGAGACACCGGGGAGCTGTTTTTT
CDR3 protein: CASSLGTRDTGELFF
J gene: TRBJ2-2
clone size: NA
V gene: TRBV11-3
D gene: TRBD2

CDR3 DNA: TGCAGCGCCATACTGATAGCGGAGCCCTACGAGCAGTACTTC
CDR3 protein: CSAILIAEPYEQYF
J gene: TRBJ2-7
clone size: NA
V gene: TRBV29-1
D gene: NA

CDR3 DNA: TGCAGCGTTGTATACAATGAGCAGTTCTTC
CDR3 protein: CSVVYNEQFF
J gene: TRBJ2-1
clone size: NA
V gene: TRBV29-1
D gene: NA

CDR3 DNA: TGTGCCAGCAGCCTACCGGCGGGAGGGCCCTACAATGAGCAGTTCTTC
CDR3 protein: CASSLPAGGPYNEQFF
J gene: TRBJ2-1
clone size: NA
V gene: TRBV9
D gene: TRBD2

CDR3 DNA: TGTGCCAGCAGACGCGACGGGACTAGCGGGACCAATGAGCAGTTCTTC
CDR3 protein: CASRRDGTSGTNEQFF
J gene: TRBJ2-1
clone size: NA
V gene: TRBV28
D gene: TRBD2

CDR3 DNA: TGTGCCAGCAGCTTAGGATTAGCTACCTACGAGCAGTACTTC
CDR3 protein: CASSLGLATYEQYF
J gene: TRBJ2-7
clone size: NA
V gene: TRBV11-1
D gene: NA

CDR3 DNA: TGTGCCAGCAGTGTTGCCGGGACTAGCGGGAGGACGGATACGCAGTATTTT
CDR3 protein: CASSVAGTSGRTDTQYF
J gene: TRBJ2-3
clone size: NA
V gene: TRBV6-1
D gene: TRBD2

CDR3 DNA: TGCGCCAGCATGACGGGGGGCTCCCACGAGCAGTACTTC
CDR3 protein: CASMTGGSHEQYF
J gene: TRBJ2-7
clone size: NA
V gene: TRBV5-1
D gene: NA

CDR3 DNA: TGTGCCATCACCGGGGAGGGGGTGAGCACTGAAGCTTTCTTT
CDR3 protein: CAITGEGVSTEAFF
J gene: TRBJ1-1
clone size: NA
V gene: TRBV10-3
D gene: NA

CDR3 DNA: TGCGCCAGCAGCCTCGGGACAGGGGGAGCCCAGCATTTT
CDR3 protein: CASSLGTGGAQHF
J gene: TRBJ1-5
clone size: NA
V gene: TRBV5-1
D gene: TRBD1

CDR3 DNA: TGTGCCAGCAGCCAGGGTTGGCAGCCCCAGCATTTT
CDR3 protein: CASSQGWQPQHF
J gene: TRBJ1-5
clone size: NA
V gene: TRBV2
D gene: NA

CDR3 DNA: TGCGCCAGCAGCCAATCCGCAGGGAACACCGGGGAGCTGTTTTTT
CDR3 protein: CASSQSAGNTGELFF
J gene: TRBJ2-2
clone size: NA
V gene: TRBV4-1
D gene: NA

CDR3 DNA: TGTGCCAGTAGCAGGGGGCCTAATGAAAAACTGTTTTTT
CDR3 protein: CASSRGPNEKLFF
J gene: TRBJ1-4
clone size: NA
V gene: TRBV19
D gene: TRBD1

CDR3 DNA: TGTGCCAGCAGCTCTAGTCTCTCCACAGGAAACACCATATATTTT
CDR3 protein: CASSSSLSTGNTIYF
J gene: TRBJ1-3
clone size: NA
V gene: TRBV5-5
D gene: NA

CDR3 DNA: TGTGCCAGCACCCCGGGACTAGCGGGATTGGGCCCCTACGAGCAGTACTTC
CDR3 protein: CASTPGLAGLGPYEQYF
J gene: TRBJ2-7
clone size: NA
V gene: TRBV27
D gene: TRBD2

CDR3 DNA: TGCGCCAGCGCTGAAAACAGGGCCAGCGAGCAGTACTTC
CDR3 protein: CASAENRASEQYF
J gene: TRBJ2-7
clone size: NA
V gene: TRBV5-1
D gene: NA

CDR3 DNA: TGTGCCAGCAGCCAGACAGGGGCAAGCACTGAAGCTTTCTTT
CDR3 protein: CASSQTGASTEAFF
J gene: TRBJ1-1
clone size: few
V gene: TRBV6-5
D gene: TRBD1

CDR3 DNA: TGTGCCAGCAGCTTAGTGTCAACGACTAGCACAGATACGCAGTATTTT
CDR3 protein: CASSLVSTTSTDTQYF
J gene: TRBJ2-3
clone size: NA
V gene: TRBV7-9
D gene: NA

CDR3 DNA: TGTGCCAGCAGCGTTGGGCTAGCGGGAGTGCGGGAGACCCAGTACTTC
CDR3 protein: CASSVGLAGVRETQYF
J gene: TRBJ2-5
clone size: NA
V gene: TRBV9
D gene: TRBD2

CDR3 DNA: TGTGCCAGCAGTTACTACCGTTTGGCCTCCGACTACGAGCAGTACTTC
CDR3 protein: CASSYYRLASDYEQYF
J gene: TRBJ2-7
clone size: few
V gene: TRBV6-5
D gene: NA

CDR3 DNA: TGTGCCAGCAGCTTAGCTAGCGGGAGTAGAGATACGCAGTATTTT
CDR3 protein: CASSLASGSRDTQYF
J gene: TRBJ2-3
clone size: NA
V gene: TRBV7-3
D gene: TRBD2

CDR3 DNA: TGTGCCAGCAGTGAAGCGCAGATGAACACTGAAGCTTTCTTT
CDR3 protein: CASSEAQMNTEAFF
J gene: TRBJ1-1
clone size: NA
V gene: TRBV6-1
D gene: NA

CDR3 DNA: TGTGCCAGCAGCTTAGGGCCAGAGGGGGTTGAGTGGGAGCAGTACTTC
CDR3 protein: CASSLGPEGVEWEQYF
J gene: TRBJ2-7
clone size: NA
V gene: TRBV7-6
D gene: NA

CDR3 DNA: TGTGCCTCAAGAGCGCGGACAGGGGCTGGGTACGAGCAGTACTTC
CDR3 protein: CASRARTGAGYEQYF
J gene: TRBJ2-7
clone size: NA
V gene: TRBV28
D gene: TRBD1

CDR3 DNA: TGTGCCAGCAGCTTCCCTCCCGTCGGGGAGCTGTTTTTT
CDR3 protein: CASSFPPVGELFF
J gene: TRBJ2-2
clone size: NA
V gene: TRBV7-3
D gene: NA